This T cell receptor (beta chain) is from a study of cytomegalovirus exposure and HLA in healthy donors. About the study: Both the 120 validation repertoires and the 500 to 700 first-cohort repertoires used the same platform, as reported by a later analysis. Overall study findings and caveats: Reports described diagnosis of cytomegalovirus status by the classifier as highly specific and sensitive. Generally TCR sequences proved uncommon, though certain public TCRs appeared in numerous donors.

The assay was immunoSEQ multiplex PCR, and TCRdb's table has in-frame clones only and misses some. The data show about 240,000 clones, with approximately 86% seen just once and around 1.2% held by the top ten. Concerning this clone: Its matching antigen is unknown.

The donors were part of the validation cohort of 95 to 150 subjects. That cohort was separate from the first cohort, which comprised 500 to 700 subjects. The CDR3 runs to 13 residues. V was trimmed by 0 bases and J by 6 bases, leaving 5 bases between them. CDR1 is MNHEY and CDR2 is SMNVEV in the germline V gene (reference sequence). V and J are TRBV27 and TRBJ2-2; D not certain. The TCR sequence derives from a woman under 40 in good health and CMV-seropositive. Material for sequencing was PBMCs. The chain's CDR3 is CASSLSVAGELFF. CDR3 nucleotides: TGTGCCAGCAGTTTATCCGTCGCCGGGGAGCTGTTTTTT.